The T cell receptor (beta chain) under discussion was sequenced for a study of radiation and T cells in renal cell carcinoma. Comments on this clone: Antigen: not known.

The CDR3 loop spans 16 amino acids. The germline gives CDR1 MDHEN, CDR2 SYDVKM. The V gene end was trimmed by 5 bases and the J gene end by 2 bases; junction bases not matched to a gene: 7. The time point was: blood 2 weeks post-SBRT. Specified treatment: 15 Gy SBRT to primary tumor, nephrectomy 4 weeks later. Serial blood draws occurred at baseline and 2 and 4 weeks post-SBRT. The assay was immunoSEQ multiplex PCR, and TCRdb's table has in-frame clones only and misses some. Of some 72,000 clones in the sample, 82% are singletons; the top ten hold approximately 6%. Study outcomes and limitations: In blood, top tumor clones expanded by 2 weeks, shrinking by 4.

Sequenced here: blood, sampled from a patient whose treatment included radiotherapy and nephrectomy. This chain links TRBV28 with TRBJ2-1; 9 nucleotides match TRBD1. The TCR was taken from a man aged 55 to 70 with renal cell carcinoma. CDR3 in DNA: TGTGCCAGCAGTGAGCCGGGACAGGGACCCTACAATGAGCAGTTCTTC. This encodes CASSEPGQGPYNEQFF.